The sequence of this T cell receptor beta chain was determined in a study of siplizumab effects on memory and regulatory T cells. Approximately 100,000 TCR templates per sample were assayed. Only in-frame clones appear in the TCRdb table, and some are missing; sequencing was by immunoSEQ multiplex PCR. Among 100,000 or so clones listed, approximately 92% were seen once. The germline gives CDR1 SEHNR, CDR2 FQNEAQ (reference sequence). This CDR3 region has 14 residues. V lost 6 bases to trimming and J lost 8 bases, with 16 bases between them. V and J are TRBV7-9 and TRBJ1-4; D perhaps matches TRBD1 (5 bases). The source is a human donor in good health. Some clones in this sample may be carry-over from other donors' samples. The source material was CD4+ T cells sorted from blood. The CDR3 DNA follows: TGTGCCAGCAGTCTTGCTGGGGGTGGGGAAAAACTGTTTTTT. Amino acids: CASSLAGGGEKLFF.